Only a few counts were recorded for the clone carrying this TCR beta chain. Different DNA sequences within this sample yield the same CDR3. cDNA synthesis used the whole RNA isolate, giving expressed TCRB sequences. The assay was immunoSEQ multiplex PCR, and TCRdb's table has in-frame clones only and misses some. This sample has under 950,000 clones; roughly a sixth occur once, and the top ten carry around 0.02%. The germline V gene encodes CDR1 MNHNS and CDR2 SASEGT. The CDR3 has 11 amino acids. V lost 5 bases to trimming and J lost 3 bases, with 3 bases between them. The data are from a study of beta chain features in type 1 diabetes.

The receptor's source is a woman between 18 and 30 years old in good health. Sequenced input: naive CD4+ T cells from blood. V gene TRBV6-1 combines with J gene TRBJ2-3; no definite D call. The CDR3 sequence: CASSSTDTQYF. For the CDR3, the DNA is TGTGCCAGCAGTTCTACAGATACGCAGTATTTT.